A single sample gave rise to the 13 T cell receptor beta chains below, sequenced in a study of shared clonotypes between healthy human individuals. This table comes from immunoSEQ multiplex PCR, and its TCRdb copy is limited to in-frame clones, with some not included. Counted here are roughly 1,000,000 clones, more than 75% occurring once; the ten biggest clones make up 0.55% to 0.7%. The sequenced sample consisted of memory CD4+ T cells from PBMCs. The subset was: CD45RA-negative fraction. The receptors were sampled from a man between 18 and 35 years old in good health. Some clones in this sample may be carry-over from other donors' samples.

A remark on this clone: At the DNA level, this CDR3 is encoded by other sequences in the same sample as well. The rearrangement links TRBV4-3 to TRBJ2-1, with D perhaps being TRBD1 or TRBD2 (5 bases each). V was pared by 0 bases and J by 2 bases, with 11 bases between. Germline-derived CDR1 and CDR2 are LGHNA and YSLEER. This CDR3 has 16 amino acids. For the CDR3, the DNA is TGCGCCAGCAGCCAAGATCTCGGGGCCACCTACAATGAGCAGTTCTTC. Protein product: CASSQDLGATYNEQFF.

On this clone itself: This may come from a read error, since a much larger clone is one base off. Other DNA sequences in this sample translate to the same CDR3. The chain joins TRBV5-6 to TRBJ1-2; weak D call: TRBD1 (5 bases). The V and J ends lost 4 bases and 1 base respectively, with 8 bases between them. The CDR3 totals 13 residues. CDR1 is SGHDT and CDR2 is YYEEEE in the germline V gene. The CDR3 nucleotides are TGTGCCAGCAGCCCGGGACGTAACTATGGCTACACCTTC. Residues: CASSPGRNYGYTF. The variable domain in full, with the rest retrieved from reference TRBV5-6 and TRBJ1-2, is DAGVTQSPTHLIKTRGQQVTLRCSPKSGHDTVSWYQQALGQGPQFIFQYYEEEERQRGNFPDRFSGHQFPNYSSELNVNALLLGDSALYLCASSPGRNYGYTFGSGTRLTVV.

Written as DNA, the CDR3 is TGTGCCAGTAGTACAAGCTCAGGGACTGGGGCCAACGTCCTGACTTTC. Protein product: CASSTSSGTGANVLTF. V and J are TRBV19 and TRBJ2-6, with D tentatively TRBD1 (5 bases). CDR1 is LNHDA, CDR2 SQIVND, per germline (reference sequence). V was trimmed by 4 bases and J by 2 bases, leaving 12 bases between them. This CDR3 has 16 residues.

This rearrangement joins TRBV7-2 to TRBJ2-1, with TRBD2 matching over 13 bases. This CDR3 contains 18 residues. Trimming removed 3 bases from V and 9 bases from J; junction bases left unmatched: 14. Germline CDR1 and CDR2: SGHTA and FQGNSA. The CDR3 sequence: CASSLHVIGLAGVSEQFF. CDR3 DNA: TGTGCCAGCAGCTTGCATGTCATTGGACTAGCGGGAGTAAGTGAGCAGTTCTTC.

The CDR3, as DNA: TGTGCCAGCAGCGCCCGGACTAGCGGGAGCTCCTACAATGAGCAGTTCTTC. Its translation is CASSARTSGSSYNEQFF. This chain joins TRBV9 and TRBJ2-1; 13 bases are a match to TRBD2. The CDR3 has 17 residues. Germline CDR1 and CDR2: SGDLS and YYNGEE. Unmatched junction bases numbered 3, after V lost 3 bases and J lost 0 bases.

Concerning this clone: At the DNA level, this CDR3 is encoded by other sequences in the same sample as well. The V call is TRBV19, the J call TRBJ2-1; 10 bases agree with TRBD2. CDR3 length: 16 amino acids. Trimming cost V 5 bases and J 1 base; bases outside gene matches: 5. Germline V lookup: CDR1 LNHDA, CDR2 SQIVND (reference sequence). The CDR3: CASSPRTSGSYNEQFF. In DNA, the CDR3 is TGTGCCAGTAGTCCCCGGACTAGCGGTTCCTACAATGAGCAGTTCTTC. Full variable domain (remainder filled in from reference TRBV19 and TRBJ2-1): DGGITQSPKYLFRKEGQNVTLSCEQNLNHDAMYWYRQDPGQGLRLIYYSQIVNDFQKGDIAEGYSVSREKKESFPLTVTSAQKNPTAFYLCASSPRTSGSYNEQFFGPGTRLTVL.

CDR3 loop: CASSLESGGVYEQYF. The CDR3 DNA follows: TGTGCCAGCAGCTTGGAATCAGGGGGAGTCTACGAGCAGTACTTC. The chain employs TRBV5-4 and TRBJ2-7, with TRBD1 identical over 7 bases. V was pared by 0 bases and J by 3 bases, with 6 bases of the junction left unmatched. Germline CDR1 reads SGHNT; CDR2 reads YYREEE (reference sequence). The length of the CDR3 is 15 residues.

The CDR3 region has the DNA TGTGCCAGCAGCAGGACAGAGGACGAGCAGTACTTC. Translated, it gives CASSRTEDEQYF. V and J are TRBV5-4 and TRBJ2-7, with D possibly TRBD1 on 6 matching bases. This CDR3 has 12 residues. Looked up from germline, CDR1 is SGHNT and CDR2 is YYREEE (reference sequence). Trimming pared 4 bases from V and 5 bases from J, leaving 10 bases between.

In this sample, this clone turned up many times. The chain uses TRBV9 and TRBJ1-3; maybe TRBD1 (6 bases). Germline V gene sequence: CDR1 SGDLS, CDR2 YYNGEE. This CDR3 is built from 16 residues. The V end was cut by 0 bases, the J end by 4 bases, with 14 bases between. CDR3 in DNA: TGTGCCAGCAGCGTAGAGGGGGGCGCGCGCGGAAACACCATATATTTT. Translated: CASSVEGGARGNTIYF.

The genes are TRBV30 and TRBJ2-1; D possibly corresponds to TRBD1 (6 bases). V was clipped by 0 bases and J by 10 bases, with 13 bases between them. Germline V gene sequence: CDR1 GTSNPN, CDR2 SVGIG (reference sequence). The CDR3 sequence is 13 residues long. As DNA, the CDR3 is TGTGCCTGGAGTGTGGATGGGGGCTACGAGCAGTTCTTC. This sequence encodes CAWSVDGGYEQFF.

The CDR3 spells CASRLGQFHEQYF. DNA for the CDR3: TGTGCCAGCAGACTCGGACAGTTCCACGAGCAGTACTTC. The chain joins TRBV6-5 to TRBJ2-7, with a tentative D call TRBD1 (6 bases). V gave up 6 bases and J gave up 5 bases, with 14 bases separating them. The CDR3 totals 13 residues. Germline-derived CDR1 and CDR2 are MNHEY and SVGAGI.

At least ten counts were recorded for this clone. The chain has TRBV7-9 and TRBJ1-6; D not certain. Germline loops: CDR1 SEHNR, CDR2 FQNEAQ (reference sequence). The V end was cut by 5 bases, the J end by 5 bases, with 4 bases between. The length of the CDR3 is 12 residues. Here the CDR3 reads CASSHDNSPLHF. The CDR3 DNA is TGTGCCAGCAGCCACGATAATTCACCCCTCCACTTT.

The genes are TRBV5-1 and TRBJ2-7; D is ambiguous. Germline V gene lookup returns CDR1 SGHRS and CDR2 YFSETQ. The CDR3 loop spans 13 amino acids. Deletions cut 4 bases from V and 2 bases from J, with 10 bases between. CDR3 loop: CASSAQEAYEQYF. Written as DNA, the CDR3 is TGCGCCAGCAGCGCCCAGGAAGCCTACGAGCAGTACTTC. Variable domain in full (rest from reference TRBV5-1 and TRBJ2-7): KAGVTQTPRYLIKTRGQQVTLSCSPISGHRSVSWYQQTPGQGLQFLFEYFSETQRNKGNFPGRFSGRQFSNSRSEMNVSTLELGDSALYLCASSAQEAYEQYFGPGTRLTVT.